This T cell receptor (beta chain) was sequenced for a study of T-cell memory formation after mild COVID-19. Across the study: The study found TCR clusters largely donor specific. Findings and limits, study-wide: Still unconfirmed is whether the second-wave clones peaking on day 37 recognized SARS-CoV-2. The study detected some responding clones in pre-infection memory, suggesting cross-reactive memory joined.

Germline CDR1 and CDR2: LNHDA and SQIVND (reference sequence). The V end lost 2 bases, the J end lost 6 bases, and 9 bases lay between the germline ends. The CDR3 is 13 amino acids. The 5'RACE method, run with constant-segment primers, produced TCR alpha and TCR beta cDNA libraries (carrying sample barcodes and UMIs). MiXCR, applied by TCRdb to the 5' RACE reads, yields one record per CDR3 protein. The sample has tens of thousands of distinct CDR3 sequences; around 13% are singletons. This clonotype was picked up a small number of times. Its antigen is unidentified. The chain joins TRBV19 to TRBJ2-3; D is ambiguous. Sequencing was carried out using PBMCs or a T cell subset sorted from them (not recorded which). This receptor was taken from an adult woman who had mild COVID-19 (a few samples of this study predate the infection). Cell type and time point are not known. The CDR3 DNA sequence: TGTGCCAGTAGTATAATTGCGGATGATACGCAGTATTTT. As protein: CASSIIADDTQYF.